Following are 25 T cell receptor beta chains from one sample sequenced in a study of early T cells in non-severe SARS-CoV-2 infection. MiXCR, applied by TCRdb to the 5' RACE reads, yields one record per CDR3 protein. The sample carries 55,000 to 70,000 distinct CDR3 sequences, roughly 12% recorded once. Specimen: whole blood. The receptor set was obtained from an adult who was a healthcare worker with PCR-confirmed SARS-CoV-2 infection or an uninfected control (not recorded which).

Here the CDR3 DNA reads TGTGCCAGCAGCTTGGCCGCGACTAGCGGAGCCTCCTACGAGCAGTACTTC. The encoded protein is CASSLAATSGASYEQYF. The chain recombines TRBV5-8 with TRBJ2-7; 9 nucleotides match TRBD2. Germline V gene sequence: CDR1 SGHTS, CDR2 YDEGEE. Trimming removed 0 bases from V and 0 bases from J; junction bases left unmatched: 7. The CDR3 sequence is 17 residues long.

There are a few counts of this clonotype. This chain uses TRBV30 with TRBJ2-1; possible D gene TRBD2, 6 bases. The CDR3 loop spans 13 amino acids. CDR1 and CDR2 (germline): GTSNPN, SVGIG (reference sequence). Trimming removed 6 bases at V and 4 bases at J, with 13 bases between. CDR3 DNA: TGTGCCTGTCCTGGGCGGGGATACAATGAGCAGTTCTTC. This codes for CACPGRGYNEQFF.

The sample holds many counts of this clonotype. V and J are TRBV5-6 and TRBJ2-4; D not resolved. Per the germline V gene, CDR1 is SGHDT and CDR2 is YYEEEE. The length of the CDR3 is 17 residues. V was cut by 0 bases and J by 0 bases, with 13 bases left in between. In DNA, the CDR3 is TGTGCCAGCAGCTTGGTTTCGGCTAACGAAGCCAAAAACATTCAGTACTTC. Its translation is CASSLVSANEAKNIQYF.

The chain carries TRBV7-9 and TRBJ2-6, with D uncertain. This CDR3 is 16 amino acids long. Germline V gene data show CDR1 as SEHNR and CDR2 as FQNEAQ (reference sequence). V gave up 4 bases and J gave up 4 bases, with 14 bases separating them. CDR3 coding DNA: TGTGCCAGCAGCTCTAAACCCATAAACGGGGCCAACGTCCTGACTTTC. Protein sequence: CASSSKPINGANVLTF.

This clonotype has only a few counts. The genes are TRBV29-1 and TRBJ2-2; D is undetermined. Per the germline V gene, CDR1 is SQVTM and CDR2 is ANQGSEA. Between the trimmed V and J ends, which lost 3 bases and 1 base, there was a span of 6 bases. The CDR3 runs 13 residues. In DNA form, the CDR3 reads TGCAGCGTTGATCCAAGGAACACCGGGGAGCTGTTTTTT. It specifies CSVDPRNTGELFF.

This clonotype has a handful of counts. The chain recombines TRBV5-1 with TRBJ2-2; tentatively, D is TRBD1 or TRBD2 (5 bases each). Trimming took off 3 bases at V and 1 base at J, with 10 bases between the two ends. This CDR3 has 15 residues. CDR1 SGHRS and CDR2 YFSETQ come from the germline V gene. CDR3 in amino acids: CASSSGTLNTGELFF. The DNA for the CDR3 is TGCGCCAGCAGCTCCGGGACCTTGAACACCGGGGAGCTGTTTTTT. Filled out from reference TRBV5-1 and TRBJ2-2, the complete variable domain reads KAGVTQTPRYLIKTRGQQVTLSCSPISGHRSVSWYQQTPGQGLQFLFEYFSETQRNKGNFPGRFSGRQFSNSRSEMNVSTLELGDSALYLCASSSGTLNTGELFFGEGSRLTVL.

The V gene is TRBV20-1, the J gene TRBJ2-5, with D unresolved. Germline V CDR1 and CDR2: DFQATT, SNEGSKA (reference sequence). This CDR3 comprises 14 residues. Trimming shortened V by 4 bases and J by 3 bases, and 15 bases separated the two germline ends. The CDR3: CSAKSGNTKETQYF. The DNA of the CDR3 is TGCAGTGCTAAGAGTGGCAACACGAAAGAGACCCAGTACTTC.

The chain combines TRBV4-2 with TRBJ2-5; D call uncertain. In germline, CDR1 is LGHNA, CDR2 YNFKEQ. Trimming shortened V by 1 base and J by 9 bases, and 12 bases separated the two germline ends. The CDR3 length is 13 residues. CDR3 nucleotide sequence: TGTGCCAGCAGCCAAGGGGCAGACCGGGCCCAGTACTTC. Its translation is CASSQGADRAQYF.

V gene TRBV3-1 combines with J gene TRBJ2-7, with D perhaps given as TRBD1 or TRBD2 (6 bases each). CDR3 length equals 14 residues. Looked up from germline, CDR1 is LGHDT and CDR2 is YNNKEL (reference sequence). Trimming took off 0 bases at V and 3 bases at J, with 9 bases between the two ends. Here the CDR3 reads CASSQDGGGYEQYF. The CDR3 nucleotides are TGTGCCAGCAGCCAAGATGGAGGGGGCTACGAGCAGTACTTC.

About this clonotype itself: The junction differs from germline at one of its ends, possibly a read error. V gene TRBV6-2 or TRBV6-3 combines with J gene TRBJ2-7, with D possibly TRBD2 on 5 matching bases. This CDR3 has 12 amino acids. The germline CDR1 and CDR2 sequences are MNHEY and SVGEGT. CDR3 protein: CASSYFSGEQYF. Here the CDR3 DNA reads TGTGCTAGCAGTTACTTCAGCGGCGAGCAGTACTTC.

This clonotype showed up many times. The chain employs TRBV20-1 and TRBJ1-6; 10 bases match TRBD1. Looked up from germline, CDR1 is DFQATT and CDR2 is SNEGSKA (reference sequence). V shed 0 bases and J 9 bases; nucleotides not matched to a gene: 5. The CDR3 runs to 15 residues. CDR3 loop: CSARDSGTGASPLHF. The CDR3 DNA reads TGCAGTGCTAGAGATAGCGGGACAGGGGCTTCACCCCTCCACTTT.

This clonotype was seen a few times. Relative to the germline gene, one junction end is altered; a read error may explain this. This chain connects TRBV6-5 to TRBJ1-1, with no clear D. Germline V lookup: CDR1 MNHEY, CDR2 SVGAGI. The CDR3 spans 15 residues. CDR3 sequence (DNA): TGTGCCAGCAGCCCACCGGGCACCAAGGGCGCTGAAGTTTTCTTT. Translated: CASSPPGTKGAEVFF.

This clonotype was detected a few times. The rearrangement uses TRBV7-2 and TRBJ2-1, with D possibly being TRBD1 (6 bases). The V and J ends lost 1 base and 3 bases respectively, with 7 bases between them. CDR3 length equals 14 residues. Germline V gene data show CDR1 as SGHTA and CDR2 as FQGNSA. CDR3 sequence (DNA): TGTGCCAGCAGCTTAGGGGGGCTCTACAATGAGCAGTTCTTC. Its protein product is CASSLGGLYNEQFF.

This chain joins TRBV7-2 and TRBJ2-1; D not resolved. Germline V gene lookup returns CDR1 SGHTA and CDR2 FQGNSA. The CDR3 length is 15 residues. V dropped 0 bases and J dropped 0 bases, with 6 bases sitting between them. CDR3 coding DNA: TGTGCCAGCAGCTTAGCCACTAACTCCTACAATGAGCAGTTCTTC. It translates to CASSLATNSYNEQFF. Variable domain in full (rest from reference TRBV7-2 and TRBJ2-1): GAGVSQSPSNKVTEKGKDVELRCDPISGHTALYWYRQSLGQGLEFLIYFQGNSAPDKSGLPSDRFSAERTGGSVSTLTIQRTQQEDSAVYLCASSLATNSYNEQFFGPGTRLTVL.

In this sample, this clonotype turned up many times. The CDR3 DNA reads as TGCGCCAGCAGCCAAGACGTAACAGGGGGCCTTTCCTACGAGCAGTACTTC. Translation: CASSQDVTGGLSYEQYF. The chain carries TRBV4-1 and TRBJ2-7, with 9 bases aligning to TRBD1. The CDR3 totals 17 residues. The trim removed 0 bases at V and 1 base at J, leaving 7 bases unmatched. Germline lookup yields CDR1 MGHRA and CDR2 YSYEKL.

This clonotype was observed many times. This rearrangement joins TRBV12-3 or TRBV12-4 to TRBJ1-1; D not certain. With 8 bases removed from V and 4 bases from J, the gap between germline ends came to 8 bases. The CDR3 length is 11 residues. The CDR3 here is CASEGGTEAFF. The DNA for the CDR3 is TGTGCCAGCGAGGGCGGCACTGAAGCTTTCTTT.

This clonotype occurred a few times. The chain is built from TRBV6-5 and TRBJ1-3; perhaps TRBD1 as D (5 bases). V gave up 5 bases and J gave up 0 bases, with 14 bases separating them. Germline V gene sequence: CDR1 MNHEY, CDR2 SVGAGI. The CDR3 sequence is 16 residues long. The CDR3 nucleotides read TGTGCCAGCAGTGGGGCGAGAGGAGACTCTGGAAACACCATATATTTT. As protein: CASSGARGDSGNTIYF.

This clonotype was observed many times. J is TRBJ2-2 and V is TRBV4-1; a weak D match, TRBD1 (6 bases). Trimming stripped 3 bases from V and 8 bases from J, with 13 bases between. In germline, CDR1 is MGHRA, CDR2 YSYEKL. This CDR3 has 14 residues. This CDR3 is CASSQNRVAGELFF. The CDR3 DNA is TGCGCCAGCAGCCAGAACAGGGTGGCTGGGGAGCTGTTTTTT.

The chain combines TRBV5-1 with TRBJ2-7, with D possibly called TRBD1 or TRBD2 (5 bases each). Looked up from germline, CDR1 is SGHRS and CDR2 is YFSETQ. Deletions cut 6 bases from V and 1 base from J, with 11 bases between. This CDR3 has 13 amino acids. For the CDR3, the DNA is TGCGCCAGCATCGGGACGAATTCCTACGAGCAGTACTTC. Its translation: CASIGTNSYEQYF.

This clonotype has a count of ten or more. V gene TRBV13 combines with J gene TRBJ1-1; no definite D call. Germline assignment: CDR1 PRHDT and CDR2 FYEKMQ (reference sequence). V lost 2 bases and J lost 1, with 14 bases in between. This CDR3 comprises 16 residues. The CDR3 DNA sequence: TGTGCCAGCAGCTTATGGGAATTGGTCGAGAACACTGAAGCTTTCTTT. Translation: CASSLWELVENTEAFF.

The table lists this clonotype with a count of one. The chain uses TRBV3-1 and TRBJ1-1; D might be TRBD1 (5 bases). Germline V gene sequence: CDR1 LGHDT, CDR2 YNNKEL (reference sequence). The CDR3 sequence is 16 residues long. V dropped 2 bases and J dropped 5 bases, with 18 bases sitting between them. The CDR3 protein is CASSQSVGGGSTEAFF. For the CDR3, the DNA is TGTGCCAGCAGCCAATCTGTTGGCGGGGGGAGTACTGAAGCTTTCTTT.

This clonotype was recorded at least ten times. The V and J genes are TRBV9 and TRBJ1-6; no definite D call. Germline assignment: CDR1 SGDLS and CDR2 YYNGEE. This CDR3 region has 14 residues. The V and J ends lost 0 bases and 7 bases respectively, with 8 bases between them. CDR3 amino acids: CASSVADGNSPLHF. The CDR3, as DNA: TGTGCCAGCAGCGTAGCCGACGGAAATTCACCCCTCCACTTT. The whole variable domain, filled in from reference TRBV9 and TRBJ1-6, reads DSGVTQTPKHLITATGQRVTLRCSPRSGDLSVYWYQQSLDQGLQFLIQYYNGEERAKGNILERFSAQQFPDLHSELNLSSLELGDSALYFCASSVADGNSPLHFGNGTRLTVT.

V and J are TRBV12-5 and TRBJ2-1; D ambiguous. Germline CDR1 reads LGHNT; CDR2 reads FRNRAP. V was trimmed by 2 bases and J by 7 bases, leaving 3 bases between them. There are 11 residues in the CDR3. CDR3: CASGLINEQFF. The CDR3 bases are TGTGCTAGTGGTTTGATAAATGAGCAGTTCTTC.

This sequence joins TRBV7-9 and TRBJ1-1; the D is unclear. The V and J ends lost 2 bases and 4 bases respectively, with 14 bases between them. The CDR3 is made up of 15 amino acids. Germline values: CDR1 SEHNR, CDR2 FQNEAQ (reference sequence). This CDR3 reads CASSLHTYLITEAFF. The DNA for the CDR3 is TGTGCCAGCAGCTTACACACCTATCTAATCACTGAAGCTTTCTTT.

This clonotype was recorded at least ten times. The genes are TRBV10-3 and TRBJ2-1; 9 nucleotides align to TRBD2. Germline CDR1 and CDR2: ENHRY and SYGVKD. CDR3 length: 15 residues. Unmatched junction bases numbered 6, after V lost 2 bases and J lost 7 bases. The CDR3 sequence is CAISEVASGANEQFF. DNA of the CDR3: TGTGCCATCAGTGAGGTGGCTAGCGGGGCGAATGAGCAGTTCTTC.